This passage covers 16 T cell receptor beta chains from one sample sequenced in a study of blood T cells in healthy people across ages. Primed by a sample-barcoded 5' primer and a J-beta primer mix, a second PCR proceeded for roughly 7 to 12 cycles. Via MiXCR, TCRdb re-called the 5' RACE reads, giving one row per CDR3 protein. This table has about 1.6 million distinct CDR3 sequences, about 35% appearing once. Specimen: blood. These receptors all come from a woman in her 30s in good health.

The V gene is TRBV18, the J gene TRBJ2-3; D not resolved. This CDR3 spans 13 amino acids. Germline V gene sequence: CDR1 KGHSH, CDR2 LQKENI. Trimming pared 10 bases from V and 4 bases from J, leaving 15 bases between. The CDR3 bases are TGTGCCACCCAACCCGGCCCCTCAGATACGCAGTATTTT. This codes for CATQPGPSDTQYF.

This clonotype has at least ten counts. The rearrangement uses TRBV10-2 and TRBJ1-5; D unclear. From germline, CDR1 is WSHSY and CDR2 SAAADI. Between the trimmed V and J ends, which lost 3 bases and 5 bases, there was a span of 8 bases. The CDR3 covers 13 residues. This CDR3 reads CASSEGGYQPQHF. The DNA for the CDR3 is TGCGCCAGCAGTGAAGGCGGTTATCAGCCCCAGCATTTT.

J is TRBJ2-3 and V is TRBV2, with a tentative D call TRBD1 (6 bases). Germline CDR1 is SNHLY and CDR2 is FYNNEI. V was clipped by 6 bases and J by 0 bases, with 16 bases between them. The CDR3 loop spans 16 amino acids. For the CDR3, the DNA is TGTGCCAGCAGATCTGGACAGTATTCTAGCACAGATACGCAGTATTTT. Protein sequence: CASRSGQYSSTDTQYF.

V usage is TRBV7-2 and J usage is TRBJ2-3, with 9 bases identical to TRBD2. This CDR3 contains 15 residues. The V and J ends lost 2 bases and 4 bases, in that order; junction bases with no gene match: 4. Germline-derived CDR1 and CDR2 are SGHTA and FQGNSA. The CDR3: CASSLKRGVADTQYF. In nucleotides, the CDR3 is TGTGCCAGCAGCTTAAAGCGGGGGGTTGCAGATACGCAGTATTTT.

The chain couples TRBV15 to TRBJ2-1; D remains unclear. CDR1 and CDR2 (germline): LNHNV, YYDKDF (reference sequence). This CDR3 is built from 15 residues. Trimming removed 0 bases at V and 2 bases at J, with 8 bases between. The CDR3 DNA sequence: TGTGCCACCAGCAGAGATAAGGTTCCCTACAATGAGCAGTTCTTC. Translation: CATSRDKVPYNEQFF. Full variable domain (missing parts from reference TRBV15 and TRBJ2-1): DAMVIQNPRYQVTQFGKPVTLSCSQTLNHNVMYWYQQKSSQAPKLLFHYYDKDFNNEADTPDNFQSRRPNTSFCFLDIRSPGLGDTAMYLCATSRDKVPYNEQFFGPGTRLTVL.

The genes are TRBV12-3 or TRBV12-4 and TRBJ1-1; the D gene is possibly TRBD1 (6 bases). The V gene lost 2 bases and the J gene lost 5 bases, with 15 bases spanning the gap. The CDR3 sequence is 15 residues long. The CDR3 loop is CASSLNPLGGTEAFF. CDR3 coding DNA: TGTGCCAGCAGTTTAAATCCTCTAGGGGGTACTGAAGCTTTCTTT.

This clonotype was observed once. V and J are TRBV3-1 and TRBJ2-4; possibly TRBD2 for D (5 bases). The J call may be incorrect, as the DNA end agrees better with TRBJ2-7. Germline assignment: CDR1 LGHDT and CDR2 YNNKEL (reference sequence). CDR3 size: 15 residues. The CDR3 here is CASSQNGEIIYEQYF. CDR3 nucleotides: TGTGCCAGCAGCCAAAATGGGGAGATTATTTACGAGCAGTACTTC.

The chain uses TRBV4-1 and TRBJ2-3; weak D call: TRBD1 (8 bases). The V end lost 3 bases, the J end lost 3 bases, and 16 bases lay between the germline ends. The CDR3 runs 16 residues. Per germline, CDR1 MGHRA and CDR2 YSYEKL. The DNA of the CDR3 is TGCGCCAGCAGCCAGGCTACAGGGGGGGGAACAGATACGCAGTATTTT. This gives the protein CASSQATGGGTDTQYF.

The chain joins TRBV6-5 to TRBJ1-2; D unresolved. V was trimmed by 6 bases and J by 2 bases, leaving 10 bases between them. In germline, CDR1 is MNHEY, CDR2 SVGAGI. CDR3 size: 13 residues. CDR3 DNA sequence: TGTGCCAGCAGGGGCGCGGGAAACTATGGCTACACCTTC. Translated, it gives CASRGAGNYGYTF.

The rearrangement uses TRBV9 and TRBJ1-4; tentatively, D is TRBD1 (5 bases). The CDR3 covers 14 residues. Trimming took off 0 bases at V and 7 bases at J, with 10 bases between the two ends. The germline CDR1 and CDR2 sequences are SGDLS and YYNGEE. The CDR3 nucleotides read TGTGCCAGCAGCGTAGCCGGGGGGAGTGAAAAACTGTTTTTT. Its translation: CASSVAGGSEKLFF.

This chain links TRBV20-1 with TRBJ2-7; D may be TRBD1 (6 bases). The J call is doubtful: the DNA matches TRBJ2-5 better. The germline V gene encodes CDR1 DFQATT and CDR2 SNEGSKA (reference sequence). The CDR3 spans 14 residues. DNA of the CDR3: TGCAGTGCTGGGGGCCCGGAAGATGGGGAGACCCAGTACTTC. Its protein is CSAGGPEDGETQYF.

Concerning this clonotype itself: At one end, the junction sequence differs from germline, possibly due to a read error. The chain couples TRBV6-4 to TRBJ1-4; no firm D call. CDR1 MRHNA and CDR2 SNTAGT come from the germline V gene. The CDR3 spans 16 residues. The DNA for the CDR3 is TGTGCCAGCAGTGACCCCGTCCCGGAGGTAACTGAAAACCTGTTTTTT. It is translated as CASSDPVPEVTENLFF.

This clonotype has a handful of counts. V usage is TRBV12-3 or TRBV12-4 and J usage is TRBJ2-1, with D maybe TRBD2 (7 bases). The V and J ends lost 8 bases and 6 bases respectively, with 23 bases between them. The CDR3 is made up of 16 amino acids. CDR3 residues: CASYPLEGGPGNEQFF. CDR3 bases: TGTGCCAGCTATCCTCTAGAGGGGGGGCCCGGCAATGAGCAGTTCTTC.

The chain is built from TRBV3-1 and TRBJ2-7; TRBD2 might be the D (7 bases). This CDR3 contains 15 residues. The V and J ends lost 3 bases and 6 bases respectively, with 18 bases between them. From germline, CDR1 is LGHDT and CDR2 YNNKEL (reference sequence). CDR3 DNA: TGTGCCAGCAGCCAGCGGGGGCTTCTACTAAGCGAGCAGTACTTC. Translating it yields CASSQRGLLLSEQYF.

The CDR3 sequence: CASSYSTRGNTEAFF. Here the CDR3 DNA reads TGTGCCAGCAGTTACTCGACAAGGGGGAACACTGAAGCTTTCTTT. The genes are TRBV6-6 and TRBJ1-1; a possible D gene is TRBD1 (5 bases). This CDR3 contains 15 residues. V lost 0 bases to trimming and J lost 1 base, with 9 bases between them. Germline V lookup: CDR1 MNHNY, CDR2 SVGAGI (reference sequence).

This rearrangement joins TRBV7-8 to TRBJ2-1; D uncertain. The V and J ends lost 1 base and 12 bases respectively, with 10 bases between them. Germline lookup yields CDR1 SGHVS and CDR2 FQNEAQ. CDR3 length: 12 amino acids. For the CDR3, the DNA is TGTGCCAGCAGCTTAGGTTGGGATGGGCAGTTCTTC. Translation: CASSLGWDGQFF.